The following is a TCR beta chain sequence with its context. This sample was included in a study of blood T cell repertoires in COVID-19. About the study: The origin of the acute and convalescent COVID-19 samples was the United States, Italy and Spain. The cDNA or gDNA used as material had been derived from T cells, B-cell-depleted T cells, or PBMCs.

Original handling: Nucleated cell counts were estimated from reference gene primer amplification. Assay used: immunoSEQ multiplex PCR; TCRdb lists only in-frame clones, some missing. Clone size and the V and J calls come from that table; the DNA yielded D and trimming. The table lists 240,000 or so clones, roughly four fifths of them singletons. Germline V gene lookup returns CDR1 SEHNR and CDR2 FQNEAQ (reference sequence). V lost 5 bases and J lost 1; bases outside the gene matches: 7. CDR3 length: 16 residues. The specimen was peripheral blood. J is TRBJ1-5 and V is TRBV7-9; the match to TRBD1 covers 8 bases. The clonotype originates from a man in his thirties or forties who had recovered from COVID-19. The chain's CDR3 is CASSLGQGLSNQPQHF. DNA of the CDR3: TGTGCCAGCAGCCTAGGACAGGGCCTAAGCAATCAGCCCCAGCATTTT.